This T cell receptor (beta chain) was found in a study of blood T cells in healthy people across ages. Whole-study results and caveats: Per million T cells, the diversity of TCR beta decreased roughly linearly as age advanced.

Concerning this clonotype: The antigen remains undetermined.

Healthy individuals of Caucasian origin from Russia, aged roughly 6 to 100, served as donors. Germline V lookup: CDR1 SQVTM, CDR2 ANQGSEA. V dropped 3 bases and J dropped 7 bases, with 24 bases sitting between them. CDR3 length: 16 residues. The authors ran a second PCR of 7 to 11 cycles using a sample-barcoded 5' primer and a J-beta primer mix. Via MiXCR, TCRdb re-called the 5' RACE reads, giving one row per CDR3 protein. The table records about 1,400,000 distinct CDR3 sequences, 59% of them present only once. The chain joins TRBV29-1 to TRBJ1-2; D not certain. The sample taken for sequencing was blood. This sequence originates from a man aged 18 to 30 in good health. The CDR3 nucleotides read TGCAGCGTTGAGGTCCCCCTGGGCCCCTACCTATCTGGCTACACCTTC. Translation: CSVEVPLGPYLSGYTF.